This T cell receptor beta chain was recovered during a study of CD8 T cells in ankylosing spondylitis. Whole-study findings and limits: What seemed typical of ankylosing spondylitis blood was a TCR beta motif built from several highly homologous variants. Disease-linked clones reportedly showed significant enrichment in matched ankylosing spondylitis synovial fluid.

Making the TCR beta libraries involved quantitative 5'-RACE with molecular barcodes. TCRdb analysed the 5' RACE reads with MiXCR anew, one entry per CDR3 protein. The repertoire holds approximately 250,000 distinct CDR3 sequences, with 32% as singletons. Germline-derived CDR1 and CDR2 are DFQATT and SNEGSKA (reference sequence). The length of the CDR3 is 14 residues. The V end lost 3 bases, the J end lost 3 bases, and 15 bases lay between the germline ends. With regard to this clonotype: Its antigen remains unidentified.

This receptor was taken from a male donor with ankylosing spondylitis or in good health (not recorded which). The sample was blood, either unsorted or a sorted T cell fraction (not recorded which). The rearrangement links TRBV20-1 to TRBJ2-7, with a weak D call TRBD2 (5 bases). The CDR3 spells CSARGRADYYEQYF. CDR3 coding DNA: TGCAGTGCTAGGGGCAGAGCAGACTACTACGAGCAGTACTTC.